The rows below give T cell receptor beta chains drawn from one sample of a study of blood T cells in healthy people across ages. TCRdb redid the calling of the 5' RACE reads with MiXCR, one entry per CDR3 protein. The sample yields approximately 1.5 million distinct CDR3 sequences, 30% to 40% seen once. Sequencing was done on a sample of blood. The origin of the receptors is a woman aged 25 to 39 in good health. Each CDR3 is given with its conserved first and last residue. The D gene is left open where the match is weak. Clone sizes are given selectively: once, few, many, or a class where the clone is expanded.

size	V	D	J	DNA	CDR3
many	TRBV7-8	TRBD2	TRBJ2-7	TGTGCCAGCAGCTTAGTGGGGACTAGCGGTTACGAGCAGTACTTC	CASSLVGTSGYEQYF
NA	TRBV6-1	TRBD2	TRBJ2-5	TGTGCCAGCGCTTTGGCGGGAGGCGAGGGGGAGACCCAGTACTTC	CASALAGGEGETQYF
few	TRBV20-1	NA	TRBJ2-3	TGCAGTGCGCCAGCAAAAGTTCCAGATACGCAGTATTTT	CSAPAKVPDTQYF
few	TRBV3-1	NA	TRBJ2-7	TGTGCCAGCAGCCAAGGGTCTTCAGCTAGGGACGAGCAGTACTTC	CASSQGSSARDEQYF
once	TRBV10-3	TRBD1	TRBJ2-1	TGTGCCATCAGTGGATCTCCAGGGGGCACGGACAATGAGCAGTTCTTC	CAISGSPGGTDNEQFF
many	TRBV29-1	TRBD2	TRBJ2-7	TGCAGCGGGACTAGCGGCTACGAGCAGTACTTC	CSGTSGYEQYF
few	TRBV15	NA	TRBJ2-3	TGTGCCACCAGCAGAGATTCGAGGGGACGCCTGCTCACAGATACGCAGTATTTT	CATSRDSRGRLLTDTQYF
NA	TRBV10-2	NA	TRBJ2-6	TGCGCCAGCAGTGGAGGACCCAGCTCTGGGGCCAACGTCCCGACTTTC	CASSGGPSSGANVPTF
few	TRBV11-2	NA	TRBJ2-7	TGTGCCAGCAGCTCTTTCCGGGCCTCGCAGTACTTC	CASSSFRASQYF
NA	TRBV30	TRBD2	TRBJ2-7	TGTGTCTGGAGCGGGACGCAATCCTACGAGCAGTACTTC	CVWSGTQSYEQYF
NA	TRBV6-1	NA	TRBJ1-2	TGTGCCAGCAGTGAAGCGTCGGGGGCGCGGTTCTATGGCTACACCTTC	CASSEASGARFYGYTF